This T cell receptor beta chain stems from a study of T-cell reconstitution after alpha-beta-depleted transplantation in children. Construction of the TCRbeta library involved unique molecular identifiers. TCRdb reprocessed the PCR reads with MiXCR, giving one entry per CDR3 protein. Among about 590,000 distinct CDR3 sequences listed, approximately 12% were seen once. Germline V gene sequence: CDR1 KGHSH, CDR2 LQKENI. This CDR3 comprises 16 residues. Trimming removed 6 bases from V and 6 bases from J, with 24 bases in between. A word on this clonotype: Antigen unknown.

Broader study findings: The study traced high day-60 TCRbeta diversity in some patients to surviving recipient T cells and thymic progenitors. Fresh T-cell production supplied most of the T-cell counts and diversity seen one year after transplant. Reportedly, alpha-beta T cells present about two months post-transplant originated from several hundred expanded clones of graft origin.

The specimen comprised PBMCs, mostly from graft donor cells, sampled 360 days after TCRalphabeta/CD19-depleted stem cell transplant. The genes are TRBV18 and TRBJ2-7; either TRBD1 or TRBD2 may supply D (5 bases each). This receptor was identified in a male patient younger than 18 who had a stem cell transplant for acute myeloid leukemia, so the T cells may come from the graft donor. CDR3 in DNA: TGTGCCAGCTCCCCGGTTTTAGCCGGGGCTTCTGGCGAGCAGTACTTC. Its protein is CASSPVLAGASGEQYF. Together with reference TRBV18 and TRBJ2-7, the CDR3 gives the full variable domain: NAGVMQNPRHLVRRRGQEARLRCSPMKGHSHVYWYRQLPEEGLKFMVYLQKENIIDESGMPKERFSAEFPKEGPSILRIQQVVRGDSAAYFCASSPVLAGASGEQYFGPGTRLTVT.